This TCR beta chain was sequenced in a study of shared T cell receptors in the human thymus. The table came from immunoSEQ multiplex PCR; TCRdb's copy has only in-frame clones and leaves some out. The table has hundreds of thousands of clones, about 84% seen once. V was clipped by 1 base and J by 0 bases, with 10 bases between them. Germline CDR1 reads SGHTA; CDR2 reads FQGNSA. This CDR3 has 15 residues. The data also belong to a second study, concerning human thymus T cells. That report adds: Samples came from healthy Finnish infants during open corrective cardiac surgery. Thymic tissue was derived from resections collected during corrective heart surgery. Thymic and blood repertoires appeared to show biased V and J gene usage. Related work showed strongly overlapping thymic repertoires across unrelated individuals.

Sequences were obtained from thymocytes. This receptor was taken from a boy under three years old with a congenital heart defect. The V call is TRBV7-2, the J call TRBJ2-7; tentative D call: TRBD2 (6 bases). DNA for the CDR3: TGTGCCAGCAGCTTAGGGGTCGGGGGCTCCTACGAGCAGTACTTC. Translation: CASSLGVGGSYEQYF.